The rows below give T cell receptor beta chains drawn from one sample of a study of Graves' ophthalmopathy and Graves' hyperthyroidism. TCRdb analysed the multiplex PCR reads with MiXCR anew, one entry per CDR3 protein. The sample has about 500,000 distinct CDR3 sequences; about 35% are singletons. The specimen sequenced was peripheral blood or thyroid tissue (not recorded which). These receptors all stem from an adult man with Graves' hyperthyroidism. CDR3s include the opening cysteine and the closing phenylalanine or tryptophan. Each record gives: J gene, V gene, D gene, clone size, CDR3 DNA, CDR3 protein. D genes are given only for firm matches. A row's size may be missing; if present it is once, few, many or a size class.

TRBJ1-5,TRBV5-8,-,many,TGTGCCAGCAGCTTGTATCCGAATCAGCCCCAGCATTTT,CASSLYPNQPQHF
TRBJ1-1,TRBV20-1,TRBD1,many,TGCAGTGCTGAACTAACAGGGGGCGGTGAAGCTTTCTTT,CSAELTGGGEAFF
TRBJ2-7,TRBV18,-,few,TGTGCCAGCTCACCATTAGGGATTTCGTCCTACGAGCAGTACTTC,CASSPLGISSYEQYF
TRBJ1-6,TRBV15,-,-,TGTGCCACCAGCAGAGATCGGGCTGGGAATTCACCCCTCCACTTT,CATSRDRAGNSPLHF
TRBJ1-3,TRBV7-9,TRBD1,-,TGTGCCAGCGGCTTGGATGGGGACAGGTACTCTGGAAACACCATATATTTT,CASGLDGDRYSGNTIYF
TRBJ1-3,TRBV5-4,TRBD1,-,TGTGCCAGCAGCCCTCGGACAGGGAACTCTGGAAACACCATATATTTT,CASSPRTGNSGNTIYF
TRBJ1-1,TRBV20-1,-,many,TGCAGTGCTAGACCCCGGCCTAATAAGCACACTGAAGCTTTCTTT,CSARPRPNKHTEAFF
TRBJ2-7,TRBV5-1,-,many,TGCGCCAGCAGCTTGGGGGTCCAGGGTTACGAGCAGTACTTC,CASSLGVQGYEQYF
TRBJ1-4,TRBV5-4,-,-,TGTGCCAGCAGCTTGGCGGGATTTTGGTCGTTCGAAAAACTGTTTTTT,CASSLAGFWSFEKLFF
TRBJ1-5,TRBV24-1,-,many,TGTGCCACCAGTGATTCCCAGGGAGGCAATCAGCCCCAGCATTTT,CATSDSQGGNQPQHF
TRBJ2-1,TRBV2,TRBD2,-,TGTGCCAGCAGTGAAGGGCTAGCGGGAGGTATCCCCTACCGGGAGCAGTTCTTC,CASSEGLAGGIPYREQFF
TRBJ1-1,TRBV2,-,many,TGTGCCAGCAGTGGTAACCAGGGATGGGCTGAAGCTTTCTTT,CASSGNQGWAEAFF
TRBJ2-3,TRBV12-3/TRBV12-4,-,-,TGTGCCAGCAGTTTAGAGGGTTCGTTAGATACGCAGTATTTT,CASSLEGSLDTQYF
TRBJ2-7,TRBV7-8,-,many,TGTGCCAGCAGCTTAGGGGGGGCCAGCTCCTACGAGCAGTACTTC,CASSLGGASSYEQYF
TRBJ1-1,TRBV20-1,TRBD1,-,TGCAGTGCTGGCCGGGACAGGGGGGCTGAAGCTTTCTTT,CSAGRDRGAEAFF
TRBJ2-3,TRBV5-5,TRBD2,few,TGTGCCAGCGGGGGCGGGGGGGCCGATACGCAGTATTTT,CASGGGGADTQYF
TRBJ1-5,TRBV12-3/TRBV12-4,-,few,TGTGCCAGCAGTTTCTTGGGAAGGGGTCAGCCCCAGCATTTT,CASSFLGRGQPQHF
TRBJ2-7,TRBV10-2,-,-,TGCGAAGGGGCCAGGGGAGGCCGCGAGCAGTACTTC,CEGARGGREQYF
TRBJ1-2,TRBV27,-,few,TGTGCCAGCAGTTTCTGGGATGGGAGCGGCTACACCTTC,CASSFWDGSGYTF
TRBJ2-7,TRBV7-8,-,many,TGTGCCAGCAGCTTAGTTGGGGGTCCGGATCCCTACGAGCAGTACTTC,CASSLVGGPDPYEQYF
TRBJ2-6,TRBV7-4,TRBD2,-,TGTGCCAGCAGCTTTGAGGGAGGGGCGTCTGGGGCCAACGTCCTGACTTTC,CASSFEGGASGANVLTF
TRBJ1-5,TRBV20-1,-,-,TGCAGTGCTAGAGAACAGGGTTTCGAGTATCAGCCCCAGCATTTT,CSAREQGFEYQPQHF
TRBJ2-7,TRBV6-6,TRBD2,many,TGTGCCAGCAGTTACACAGTCGGCGGGAGCTACGAGCAGTACTTC,CASSYTVGGSYEQYF
TRBJ2-5,TRBV2,-,many,TGTGCCAGCAGTCAGGGGGGGATTGGCTACTTC,CASSQGGIGYF
TRBJ1-2,TRBV7-8,TRBD1,many,TGTGCCAGCAGCCCCGGGACAGTACTCCCCCTAAGCGGCTACACCTTC,CASSPGTVLPLSGYTF
TRBJ1-1,TRBV28,-,-,TGTGCCAGCAGGTTGCGGGGGCGAGTCACTGAAGCTTTCTTT,CASRLRGRVTEAFF
TRBJ2-2,TRBV2,-,-,TGTGCCAGCAGCCCGGACACGACGAACACCGGGGAGCTGTTTTTT,CASSPDTTNTGELFF